The TCR beta chain under discussion was sequenced for a study of Tregs in tolerant kidney transplant recipients. The study's findings and limits: Antigen-driven expansion was suggested because donor-specific Tregs expanded more than all Tregs in tolerant patients. Expanding Tregs on activated donor B cells appeared to best identify donor-specific TCRbeta clones. No direct test of biological reproducibility was done here.

Method: immunoSEQ multiplex PCR; TCRdb's copy keeps in-frame clones and lacks some. The table lists 85,000 to 100,000 clones, approximately 93% of them singletons. CDR1 and CDR2 (germline): KGHSH, LQKENI. Trimming removed 2 bases at V and 5 bases at J, with 12 bases between. This CDR3 comprises 14 residues. Thawed PBMCs were FACS-sorted into unstimulated CD4+CD25+CD127- regulatory T cells, CD4+CD25- non-regulatory cells, CD4 and CD8 cells. Comment on this clone: Its antigen is currently unknown.

The source is a human donor who received a combined kidney and bone marrow transplant. The chain recombines TRBV18 with TRBJ1-1, with no clear D. The input for sequencing was CD4+ T cells from blood, taken before the transplant. Written as DNA, the CDR3 is TGTGCCAGCTCACCATCCAGCGGTATAACTGAAGCTTTCTTT. Translated, it gives CASSPSSGITEAFF.